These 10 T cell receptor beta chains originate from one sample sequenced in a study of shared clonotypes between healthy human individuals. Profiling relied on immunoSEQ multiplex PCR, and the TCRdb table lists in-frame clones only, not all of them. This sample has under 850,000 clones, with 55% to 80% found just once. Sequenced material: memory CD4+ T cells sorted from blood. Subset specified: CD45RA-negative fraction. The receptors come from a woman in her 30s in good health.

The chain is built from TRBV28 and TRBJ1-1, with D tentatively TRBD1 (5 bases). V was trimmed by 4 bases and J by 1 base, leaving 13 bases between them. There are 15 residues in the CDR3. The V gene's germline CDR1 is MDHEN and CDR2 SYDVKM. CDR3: CASSSTGHRNTEAFF. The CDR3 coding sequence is TGTGCCAGCAGTTCAACTGGACATAGGAACACTGAAGCTTTCTTT.

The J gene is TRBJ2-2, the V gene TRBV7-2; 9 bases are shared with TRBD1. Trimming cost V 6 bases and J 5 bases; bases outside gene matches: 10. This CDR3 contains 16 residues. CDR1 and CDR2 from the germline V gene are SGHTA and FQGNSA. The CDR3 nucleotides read TGTGCCAGCAGTTTCCACCGACAGGGGGTAACCGGGGAGCTGTTTTTT. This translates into CASSFHRQGVTGELFF.

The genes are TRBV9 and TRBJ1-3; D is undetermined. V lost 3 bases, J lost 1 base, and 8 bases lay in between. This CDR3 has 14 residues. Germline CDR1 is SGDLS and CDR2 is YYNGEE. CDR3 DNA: TGTGCCAGCAGCGGCGGCAGTTCTGGAAACACCATATATTTT. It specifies CASSGGSSGNTIYF.

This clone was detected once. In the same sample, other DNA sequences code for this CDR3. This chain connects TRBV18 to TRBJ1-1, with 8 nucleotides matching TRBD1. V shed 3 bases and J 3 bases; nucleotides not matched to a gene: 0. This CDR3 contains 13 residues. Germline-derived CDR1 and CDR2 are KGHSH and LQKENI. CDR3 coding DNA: TGTGCCAGCTCACCGACAGGGGACACTGAAGCTTTCTTT. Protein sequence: CASSPTGDTEAFF. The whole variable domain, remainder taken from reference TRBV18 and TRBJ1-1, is NAGVMQNPRHLVRRRGQEARLRCSPMKGHSHVYWYRQLPEEGLKFMVYLQKENIIDESGMPKERFSAEFPKEGPSILRIQQVVRGDSAAYFCASSPTGDTEAFFGQGTRLTVV.

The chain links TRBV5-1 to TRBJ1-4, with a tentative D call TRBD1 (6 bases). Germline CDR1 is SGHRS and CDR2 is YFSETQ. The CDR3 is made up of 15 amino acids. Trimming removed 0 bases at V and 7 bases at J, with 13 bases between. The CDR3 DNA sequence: TGCGCCAGCAGCTTGGCCACGGGACAAATTGAAAAACTGTTTTTT. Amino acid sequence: CASSLATGQIEKLFF.

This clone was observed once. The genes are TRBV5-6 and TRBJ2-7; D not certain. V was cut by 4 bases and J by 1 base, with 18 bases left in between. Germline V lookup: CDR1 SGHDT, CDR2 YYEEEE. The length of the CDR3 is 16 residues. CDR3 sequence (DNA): TGTGCCAGCAGCCCTATCGGACGCCTTTCTTCCTACGAGCAGTACTTC. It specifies CASSPIGRLSSYEQYF.

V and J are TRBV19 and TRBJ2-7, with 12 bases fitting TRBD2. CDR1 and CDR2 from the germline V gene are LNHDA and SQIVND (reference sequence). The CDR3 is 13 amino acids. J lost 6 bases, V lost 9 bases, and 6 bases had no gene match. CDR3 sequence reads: CASRTSGKSEQYF. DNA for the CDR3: TGTGCCAGCCGGACTAGCGGGAAGAGCGAGCAGTACTTC. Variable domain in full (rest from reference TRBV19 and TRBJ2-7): DGGITQSPKYLFRKEGQNVTLSCEQNLNHDAMYWYRQDPGQGLRLIYYSQIVNDFQKGDIAEGYSVSREKKESFPLTVTSAQKNPTAFYLCASRTSGKSEQYFGPGTRLTVT.

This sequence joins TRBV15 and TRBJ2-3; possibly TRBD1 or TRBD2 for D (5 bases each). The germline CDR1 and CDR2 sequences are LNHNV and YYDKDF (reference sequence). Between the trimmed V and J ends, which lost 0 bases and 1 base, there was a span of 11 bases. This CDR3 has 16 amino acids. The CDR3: CATSRELEGRTDTQYF. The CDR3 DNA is TGTGCCACCAGCAGAGAATTAGAGGGGCGCACAGATACGCAGTATTTT.

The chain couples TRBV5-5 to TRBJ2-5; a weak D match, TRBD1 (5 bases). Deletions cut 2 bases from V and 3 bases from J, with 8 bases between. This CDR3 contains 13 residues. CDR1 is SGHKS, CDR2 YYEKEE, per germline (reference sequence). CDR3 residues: CASSFSREETQYF. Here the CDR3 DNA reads TGTGCCAGCAGCTTTTCCAGGGAAGAGACCCAGTACTTC. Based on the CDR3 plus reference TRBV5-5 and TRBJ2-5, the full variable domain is DAGVTQSPTHLIKTRGQQVTLRCSPISGHKSVSWYQQVLGQGPQFIFQYYEKEERGRGNFPDRFSARQFPNYSSELNVNALLLGDSALYLCASSFSREETQYFGPGTRLLVL.

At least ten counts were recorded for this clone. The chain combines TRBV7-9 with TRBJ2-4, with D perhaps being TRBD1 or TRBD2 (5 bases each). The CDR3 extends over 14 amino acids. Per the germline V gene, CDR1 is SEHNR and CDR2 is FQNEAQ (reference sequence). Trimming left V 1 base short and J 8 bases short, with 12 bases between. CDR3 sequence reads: CASSLGGETDIQYF. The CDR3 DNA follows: TGTGCCAGCAGCTTAGGAGGGGAGACGGACATTCAGTACTTC.